What follows is one TCR beta chain and its context. This sample was included in a study of blood T cells in healthy people across ages. Per germline, CDR1 DFQATT and CDR2 SNEGSKA (reference sequence). V was trimmed by 1 base and J by 0 bases, leaving 15 bases between them. This CDR3 region has 16 residues. For the second PCR, which ran for about 6 to 11 cycles, a sample-barcoded 5' primer and a J-beta primer mix were used. Each CDR3 protein is one row after TCRdb ran MiXCR on the 5' RACE reads. This table has some 1.7 million distinct CDR3 sequences, 25% to 30% appearing once. The chain recombines TRBV20-1 with TRBJ1-2; D is perhaps TRBD1 (5 bases). The sequence derives from a woman aged 25 to 39 in good health. The sample was blood. The CDR3 reads CSARGGGAGPNYGYTF. The CDR3 DNA sequence: TGCAGTGCTAGAGGGGGTGGAGCAGGGCCTAACTATGGCTACACCTTC.